A selection of T cell receptor beta chains follows, all from one sample in a study of blood T cell repertoires in COVID-19. The protocol was immunoSEQ multiplex PCR, while the TCRdb copy is restricted to in-frame clones and leaves out a portion. The profile shows approximately 280,000 clones, around nine tenths of them singletons. The sequencing sample was made of PBMCs or T cells enriched from blood (not recorded which). The receptors here all came from a woman aged 60 to 75 who had recovered from COVID-19. Each CDR3 is given with its conserved first and last residue. A D gene is named only where the DNA matches it firmly. A clone size is listed for some rows: how often the clone was seen (once, few, many), or a class if it is expanded.

d_call: TRBD1; j_call: TRBJ1-2; clone_size: .; v_call: TRBV28; cdr3_nt: TGTGCCAGCAGTTCGGGACAGGTGACATATGGCTACACCTTC; cdr3_aa: CASSSGQVTYGYTF
d_call: TRBD1; j_call: TRBJ1-1; clone_size: .; v_call: TRBV5-1; cdr3_nt: TGCGCCAGCAGCTCGTGGACAGGGAACACTGAAGCTTTCTTT; cdr3_aa: CASSSWTGNTEAFF
d_call: TRBD1; j_call: TRBJ1-2; clone_size: .; v_call: TRBV27; cdr3_nt: TGTGCCAGCAGGCCGGGACAGCAACTCTATGGCTACACCTTC; cdr3_aa: CASRPGQQLYGYTF
d_call: .; j_call: TRBJ1-4; clone_size: .; v_call: TRBV6-6; cdr3_nt: TGTGCCAGCACTTTCTGGCGGCTACATGAAAAACTGTTTTTT; cdr3_aa: CASTFWRLHEKLFF
d_call: TRBD1; j_call: TRBJ2-7; clone_size: .; v_call: TRBV9; cdr3_nt: TGTGCCAGCAGCCATCCCGGCGGACAGGGAGATTACGAGCAGTACTTC; cdr3_aa: CASSHPGGQGDYEQYF
d_call: .; j_call: TRBJ2-1; clone_size: .; v_call: TRBV2; cdr3_nt: TGTGCCAGCATGGGCCCACCTTTCTACAATGAGCAGTTCTTC; cdr3_aa: CASMGPPFYNEQFF
d_call: .; j_call: TRBJ1-2; clone_size: .; v_call: TRBV28; cdr3_nt: TGTGCCAGCAGTTTAGGTTCGCCGGGAGCCTATGGCTACACCTTC; cdr3_aa: CASSLGSPGAYGYTF
d_call: .; j_call: TRBJ1-2; clone_size: .; v_call: TRBV12-3/TRBV12-4; cdr3_nt: TGTGCCAGCAGTGCACAGGGTGGCTATGGCTACACCTTC; cdr3_aa: CASSAQGGYGYTF
d_call: TRBD1; j_call: TRBJ1-1; clone_size: .; v_call: TRBV24-1; cdr3_nt: TGTGCCACCAGTGATTGGGACAGCAACACTGAAGCTTTCTTT; cdr3_aa: CATSDWDSNTEAFF
d_call: .; j_call: TRBJ2-6; clone_size: .; v_call: TRBV10-1; cdr3_nt: TGCGCCAGCAGTTCAGGGTCTGGGGCCAACGTCCTGACTTTC; cdr3_aa: CASSSGSGANVLTF
d_call: .; j_call: TRBJ1-4; clone_size: .; v_call: TRBV28; cdr3_nt: TGTGCCGCCCACGGAACTAATGAAAAACTGTTTTTT; cdr3_aa: CAAHGTNEKLFF
d_call: TRBD1; j_call: TRBJ1-5; clone_size: .; v_call: TRBV19; cdr3_nt: TGTGCCAGTATCCTATCCGGAGCAGGGGGGCAGCCCCAGCATTTT; cdr3_aa: CASILSGAGGQPQHF
d_call: TRBD2; j_call: TRBJ2-7; clone_size: few; v_call: TRBV5-1; cdr3_nt: TGCGCCAGCAGCTCGACGGGACTATCCTCCTACGAGCAGTACTTC; cdr3_aa: CASSSTGLSSYEQYF
d_call: .; j_call: TRBJ2-1; clone_size: .; v_call: TRBV21-1; cdr3_nt: TGTGCCAGCAGCAAAGAGTCCGGGACAGGTAGGTACAATGAGCAGTTCTTC; cdr3_aa: CASSKESGTGRYNEQFF
d_call: TRBD1; j_call: TRBJ1-3; clone_size: .; v_call: TRBV16; cdr3_nt: TGTGCCAGCAGCCAACCCGGGACAGGCACTGGAAACACCATATATTTT; cdr3_aa: CASSQPGTGTGNTIYF
d_call: TRBD2; j_call: TRBJ2-7; clone_size: .; v_call: TRBV3-1/TRBV3-2; cdr3_nt: TGTGCCAGCAGCAAAGCGGGGGGATCCTACGAGCAGTACTTC; cdr3_aa: CASSKAGGSYEQYF
d_call: TRBD2; j_call: TRBJ2-1; clone_size: .; v_call: TRBV10-1; cdr3_nt: TGCGCCAGCAGTGCTGGGTCTAGCGGACACAATGAGCAGTTCTTC; cdr3_aa: CASSAGSSGHNEQFF
d_call: TRBD2; j_call: TRBJ2-3; clone_size: .; v_call: TRBV24-1; cdr3_nt: TGTGCCACCAGTGAGGAAAGGACTAGCGGACGCACAGATACGCAGTATTTT; cdr3_aa: CATSEERTSGRTDTQYF
d_call: TRBD2; j_call: TRBJ2-3; clone_size: .; v_call: TRBV10-3; cdr3_nt: TGTGCCATCAGTGAGGGCATTGGGCGGGGGGCCACAGATACGCAGTATTTT; cdr3_aa: CAISEGIGRGATDTQYF
d_call: .; j_call: TRBJ2-7; clone_size: once; v_call: TRBV30; cdr3_nt: TGTGCCTGGAGTATCGCAGGCCGGGAGCAGTACTTC; cdr3_aa: CAWSIAGREQYF
d_call: .; j_call: TRBJ2-7; clone_size: .; v_call: TRBV2; cdr3_nt: TGTGCCAGCAGTGAAGCGCACAACAGCCCCTACGAGCAGTACTTC; cdr3_aa: CASSEAHNSPYEQYF
d_call: TRBD1; j_call: TRBJ2-2; clone_size: .; v_call: TRBV11-3; cdr3_nt: TGTGCCAGCAGCACACAGGGGTGGGGTAACACCGGGGAGCTGTTTTTT; cdr3_aa: CASSTQGWGNTGELFF
d_call: TRBD2; j_call: TRBJ2-1; clone_size: .; v_call: TRBV29-1; cdr3_nt: TGCAGCGTTCGTGGATTAGCGGGAGCAGGGAATGAGCAGTTCTTC; cdr3_aa: CSVRGLAGAGNEQFF
d_call: .; j_call: TRBJ1-2; clone_size: .; v_call: TRBV29-1; cdr3_nt: TGCAGCGTTGATGGCCAGGGGAGTCGAAACTATGGCTACACCTTC; cdr3_aa: CSVDGQGSRNYGYTF
d_call: .; j_call: TRBJ1-2; clone_size: once; v_call: TRBV27; cdr3_nt: TGTGCCAGCAGTTTATTTATGGCAGGGGTGGAGGGCTACACCTTC; cdr3_aa: CASSLFMAGVEGYTF
d_call: TRBD1; j_call: TRBJ1-6; clone_size: .; v_call: TRBV5-6; cdr3_nt: TGTGCCAGCAGCCTCAACAGGGGCCGAATCTCCTATAATTCACCCCTCCACTTT; cdr3_aa: CASSLNRGRISYNSPLHF
d_call: .; j_call: TRBJ2-2; clone_size: .; v_call: TRBV5-1; cdr3_nt: TGCGCCAGCAGCTATAGCCGAGACACCGGGGAGCTGTTTTTT; cdr3_aa: CASSYSRDTGELFF
d_call: TRBD1; j_call: TRBJ2-1; clone_size: .; v_call: TRBV4-2; cdr3_nt: TGTGCCAGCAGCCTGAGAGCAACAGGGACAGGGGTCAATGAGCAGTTCTTC; cdr3_aa: CASSLRATGTGVNEQFF
d_call: .; j_call: TRBJ2-7; clone_size: once; v_call: TRBV21-1; cdr3_nt: TGTGCCAGCAGCACCTTTGACAGAGCCTACGAGCAGTACTTC; cdr3_aa: CASSTFDRAYEQYF
d_call: TRBD2; j_call: TRBJ2-1; clone_size: .; v_call: TRBV5-1; cdr3_nt: TGCGCCAGCAGCTTGACGGGAGGGCACGATGAGCAGTTCTTC; cdr3_aa: CASSLTGGHDEQFF
d_call: TRBD1; j_call: TRBJ1-5; clone_size: .; v_call: TRBV6-5; cdr3_nt: TGTGCCAGCAGTTACTCGAGACAGGGGAGCAATCAGCCCCAGCATTTT; cdr3_aa: CASSYSRQGSNQPQHF
d_call: .; j_call: TRBJ2-3; clone_size: .; v_call: TRBV7-9; cdr3_nt: TGTGCCAGCAGCTCCCCGACGGGGACAGATACGCAGTATTTT; cdr3_aa: CASSSPTGTDTQYF
d_call: TRBD2; j_call: TRBJ2-3; clone_size: few; v_call: TRBV7-8; cdr3_nt: TGTGCCAGCAGCCGAGGGTGGGGGGGGAGTTCAGATACGCAGTATTTT; cdr3_aa: CASSRGWGGSSDTQYF
d_call: .; j_call: TRBJ2-5; clone_size: .; v_call: TRBV3-1/TRBV3-2; cdr3_nt: TGTGCCAGCAGCCACTACCGTTCGGAGACCCAGTACTTC; cdr3_aa: CASSHYRSETQYF
d_call: TRBD2; j_call: TRBJ2-3; clone_size: .; v_call: TRBV5-1; cdr3_nt: TGCGCCAGCAGCTTGGTGGCTAGCGGCCGCACAGATACGCAGTATTTT; cdr3_aa: CASSLVASGRTDTQYF
d_call: TRBD2; j_call: TRBJ2-2; clone_size: .; v_call: TRBV7-6; cdr3_nt: TGTGCCAGCAGCGGCCCACTAGCGGGTAACACCGGGGAGCTGTTTTTT; cdr3_aa: CASSGPLAGNTGELFF
d_call: TRBD1; j_call: TRBJ2-7; clone_size: .; v_call: TRBV25-1; cdr3_nt: TGTGCCAGCAGTGAATATGGGTGGGTTGCAGGGGGCGACGAGCAGTACTTC; cdr3_aa: CASSEYGWVAGGDEQYF
d_call: TRBD1; j_call: TRBJ1-4; clone_size: .; v_call: TRBV7-2; cdr3_nt: TGTGCCAGCAGCCCCGGGACAGGGCAGGAAAAACTGTTTTTT; cdr3_aa: CASSPGTGQEKLFF
d_call: TRBD2; j_call: TRBJ2-5; clone_size: .; v_call: TRBV29-1; cdr3_nt: TGCAGCGCCGGCCCACCCGGGACTAGCGGGAGCCGGCAAGAGACCCAGTACTTC; cdr3_aa: CSAGPPGTSGSRQETQYF
d_call: TRBD2; j_call: TRBJ2-7; clone_size: .; v_call: TRBV6-5; cdr3_nt: TGTGCCAGCAGAAATAGCGGGGGGTTTTCCTACGAGCAGTACTTC; cdr3_aa: CASRNSGGFSYEQYF
d_call: .; j_call: TRBJ2-3; clone_size: once; v_call: TRBV11-3; cdr3_nt: TGTGCCAGCAGCTTCGACCTCGAGGGGGATGGAGATACGCAGTATTTT; cdr3_aa: CASSFDLEGDGDTQYF